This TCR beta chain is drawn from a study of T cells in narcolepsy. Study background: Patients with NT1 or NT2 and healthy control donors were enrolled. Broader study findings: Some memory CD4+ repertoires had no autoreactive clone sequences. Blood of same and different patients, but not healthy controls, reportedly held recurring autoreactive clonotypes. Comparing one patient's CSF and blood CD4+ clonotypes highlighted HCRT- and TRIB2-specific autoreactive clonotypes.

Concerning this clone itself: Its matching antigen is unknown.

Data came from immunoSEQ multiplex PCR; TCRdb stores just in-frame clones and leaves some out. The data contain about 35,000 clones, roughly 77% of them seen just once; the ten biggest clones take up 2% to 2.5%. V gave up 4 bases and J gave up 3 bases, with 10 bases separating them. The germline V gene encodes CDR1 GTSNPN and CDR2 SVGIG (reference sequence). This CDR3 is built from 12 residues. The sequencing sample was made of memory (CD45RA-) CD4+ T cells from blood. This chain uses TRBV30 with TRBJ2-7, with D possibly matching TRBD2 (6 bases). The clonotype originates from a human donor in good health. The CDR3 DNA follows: TGTGCCTGGAACGGGGGAGGCTACGAGCAGTACTTC. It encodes CAWNGGGYEQYF.